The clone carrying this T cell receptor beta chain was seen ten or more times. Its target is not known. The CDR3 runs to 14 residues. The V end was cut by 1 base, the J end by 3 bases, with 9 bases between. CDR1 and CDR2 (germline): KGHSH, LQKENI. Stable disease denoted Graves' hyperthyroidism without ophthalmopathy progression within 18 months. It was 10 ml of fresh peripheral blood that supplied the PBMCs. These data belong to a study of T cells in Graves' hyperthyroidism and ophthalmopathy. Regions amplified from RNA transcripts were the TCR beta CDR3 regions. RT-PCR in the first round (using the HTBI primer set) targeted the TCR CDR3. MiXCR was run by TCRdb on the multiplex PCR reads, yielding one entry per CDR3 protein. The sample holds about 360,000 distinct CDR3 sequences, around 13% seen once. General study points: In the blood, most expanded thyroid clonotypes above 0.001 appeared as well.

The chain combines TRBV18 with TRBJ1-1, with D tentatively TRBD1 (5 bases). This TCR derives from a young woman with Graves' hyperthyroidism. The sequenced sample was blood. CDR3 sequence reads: CASSPLGTDTEAFF. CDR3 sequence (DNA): TGTGCCAGCTCACCACTTGGGACTGACACTGAAGCTTTCTTT.